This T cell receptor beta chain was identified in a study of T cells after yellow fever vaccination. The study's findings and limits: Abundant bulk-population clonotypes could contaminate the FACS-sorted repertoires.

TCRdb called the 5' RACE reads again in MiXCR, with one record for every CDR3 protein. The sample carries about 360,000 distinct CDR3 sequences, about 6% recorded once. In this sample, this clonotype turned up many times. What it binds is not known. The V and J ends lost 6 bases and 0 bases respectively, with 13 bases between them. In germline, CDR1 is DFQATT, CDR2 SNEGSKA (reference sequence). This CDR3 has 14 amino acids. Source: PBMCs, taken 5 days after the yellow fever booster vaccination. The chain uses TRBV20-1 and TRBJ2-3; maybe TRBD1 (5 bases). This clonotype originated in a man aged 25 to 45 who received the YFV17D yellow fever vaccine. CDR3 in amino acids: CSATGTSSTDTQYF. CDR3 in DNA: TGCAGTGCCACAGGAACCTCTAGCACAGATACGCAGTATTTT.